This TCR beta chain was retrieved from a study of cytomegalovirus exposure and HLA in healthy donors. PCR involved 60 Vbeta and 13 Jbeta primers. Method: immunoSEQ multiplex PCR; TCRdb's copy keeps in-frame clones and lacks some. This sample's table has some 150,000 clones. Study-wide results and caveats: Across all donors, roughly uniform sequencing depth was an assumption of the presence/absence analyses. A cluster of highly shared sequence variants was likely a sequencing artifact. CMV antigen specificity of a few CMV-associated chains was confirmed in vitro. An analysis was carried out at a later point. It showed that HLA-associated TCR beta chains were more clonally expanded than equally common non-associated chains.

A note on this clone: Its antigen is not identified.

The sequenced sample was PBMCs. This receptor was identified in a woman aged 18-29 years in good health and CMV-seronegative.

CDR3 bases: TGTGCCAGCAGCGTGCGAGGGACAACATACGAGCAGTACTTC. Protein: CASSVRGTTYEQYF. The chain carries TRBV7-9 and TRBJ2-7; tentative D call: TRBD1 (6 bases). The V end was cut by 5 bases, the J end by 4 bases, with 15 bases between. This CDR3 has 14 amino acids. CDR1 and CDR2 (germline): SEHNR, FQNEAQ (reference sequence).